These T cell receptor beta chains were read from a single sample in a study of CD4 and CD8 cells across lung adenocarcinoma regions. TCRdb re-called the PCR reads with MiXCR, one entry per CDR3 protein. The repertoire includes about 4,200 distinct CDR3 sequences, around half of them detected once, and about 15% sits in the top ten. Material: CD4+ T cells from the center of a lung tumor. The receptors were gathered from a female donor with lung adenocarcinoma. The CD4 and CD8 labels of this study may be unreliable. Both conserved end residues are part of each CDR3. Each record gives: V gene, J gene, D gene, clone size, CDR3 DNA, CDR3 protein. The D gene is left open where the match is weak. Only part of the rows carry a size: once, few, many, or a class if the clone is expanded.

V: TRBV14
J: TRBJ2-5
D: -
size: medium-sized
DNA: TGTGCCAGCAGCCAAGAAATAGTAGCGGAGGAGCAGTACTTC
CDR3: CASSQEIVAEEQYF

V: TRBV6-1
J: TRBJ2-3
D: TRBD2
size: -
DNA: TGTGCCAGCAGTGGCACTAGCGGCACAGATACGCAGTATTTT
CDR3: CASSGTSGTDTQYF

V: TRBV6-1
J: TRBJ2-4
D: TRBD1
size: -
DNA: TGTGCCAGCAGTATGCCAGGAGGACAGGGGAACATTCAGTACTTC
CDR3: CASSMPGGQGNIQYF

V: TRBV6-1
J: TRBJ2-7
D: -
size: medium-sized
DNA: TGTGCCAGCGATTGGGACGGGGGCCGTGGCGAGCAGTACTTC
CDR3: CASDWDGGRGEQYF

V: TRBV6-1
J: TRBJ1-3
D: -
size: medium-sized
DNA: TGTGCCAGCAGTCCCCGGCCTGGAAACACCATATATTTT
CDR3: CASSPRPGNTIYF

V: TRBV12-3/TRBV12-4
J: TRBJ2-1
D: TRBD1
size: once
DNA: TGTGCCAGCAGCTTCAGGACAGGGGGGCCCGAGCAGTTCTTC
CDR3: CASSFRTGGPEQFF

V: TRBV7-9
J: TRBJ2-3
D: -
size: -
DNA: TGTGCCAGCAGAGTTACGGCTGTGCTAGCAAAAGATACGCAGTATTTC
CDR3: CASRVTAVLAKDTQYF

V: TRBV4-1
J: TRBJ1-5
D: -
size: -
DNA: TGCGCCAGCAGCCACTTAGATCAGGGAAATCAGCCCCAGCATTTT
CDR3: CASSHLDQGNQPQHF

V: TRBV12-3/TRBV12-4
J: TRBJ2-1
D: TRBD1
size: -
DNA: TGTGCCAGCAGTTACCGACAGGGTGGCTCCTACAATGAGCAGTTCTTC
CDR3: CASSYRQGGSYNEQFF

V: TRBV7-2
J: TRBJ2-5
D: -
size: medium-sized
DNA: TGTGCCAGCAGCCCGCAAGAGACCCAGTACTTC
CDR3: CASSPQETQYF

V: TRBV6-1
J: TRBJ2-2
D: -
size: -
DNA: TGTGCCAGCCTCGGTGGCAAAACCTCGAACACCGGGGAGCTGTTTTTT
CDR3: CASLGGKTSNTGELFF

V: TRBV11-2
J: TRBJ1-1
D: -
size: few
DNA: TGTGCCAGCAGCTCCAGGGGCCCTATACCGAACACTGAAGCTTTCTTT
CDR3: CASSSRGPIPNTEAFF

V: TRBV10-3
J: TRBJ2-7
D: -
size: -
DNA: TGTGCGACCGGGCAGACTGACTACGAGCAGTACTTC
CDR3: CATGQTDYEQYF

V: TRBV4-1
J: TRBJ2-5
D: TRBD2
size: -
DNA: TGCGCCAGCAGCCAAGGGACTAGCGGAGGAGAGACCCAGTACTTC
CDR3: CASSQGTSGGETQYF

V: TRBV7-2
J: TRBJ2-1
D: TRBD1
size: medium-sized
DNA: TGTGCCAGCAGCTTAGATCACAGGGGAAATGAGCAGTTCTTC
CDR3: CASSLDHRGNEQFF

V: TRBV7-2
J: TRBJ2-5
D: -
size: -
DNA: TGTGCCAGCAGCCCGCAAGAGGAGCAGTACTTC
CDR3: CASSPQEEQYF

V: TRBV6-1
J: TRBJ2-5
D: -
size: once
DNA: TGTGCCAGCAGTGAAAACACCCTAAGGGAGACCCAGTACTTC
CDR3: CASSENTLRETQYF

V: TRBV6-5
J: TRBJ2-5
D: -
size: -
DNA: TGTGCCAGCAGTTACCCTCAGAAAATTGGAGAGACCCAGTACTTC
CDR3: CASSYPQKIGETQYF

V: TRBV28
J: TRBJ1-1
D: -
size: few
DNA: TGTGCCAGCAGTTTAAAACGTTCCGAAGCTTTCTTT
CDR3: CASSLKRSEAFF

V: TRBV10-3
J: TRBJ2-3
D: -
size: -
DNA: TGTGCCATCAGTGAGTCGACTTGGTCCGTGCAGTATTTT
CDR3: CAISESTWSVQYF

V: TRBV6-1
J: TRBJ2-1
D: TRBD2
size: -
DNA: TGTGCCAGCAGAAGAACCGGGACTAGCCTTAATGAGCAGTTCTTC
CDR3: CASRRTGTSLNEQFF

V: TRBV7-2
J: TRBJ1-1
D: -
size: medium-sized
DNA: TGTGCCAGCAGCTTGGGCCCGAACCCCGAAGTAGCTTTCTTT
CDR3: CASSLGPNPEVAFF

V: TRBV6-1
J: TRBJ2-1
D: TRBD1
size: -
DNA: TGTGCCAGCAGTGAGACAGGGGGCGGTGAGCAGTTCTTC
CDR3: CASSETGGGEQFF

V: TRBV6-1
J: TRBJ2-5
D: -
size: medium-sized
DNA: TGTGCCAGCTCCCTGGGGGAGCAGTACTTC
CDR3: CASSLGEQYF

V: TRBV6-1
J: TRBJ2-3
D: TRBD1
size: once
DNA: TGTGCCAGCAGGGTGACAGGGAAAAATACGCAGTATTTT
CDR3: CASRVTGKNTQYF

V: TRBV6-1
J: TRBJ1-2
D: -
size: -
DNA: TGTGCCAGCAGTGGGCATCCTAGACTCTATGGCTACACCTTC
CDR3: CASSGHPRLYGYTF

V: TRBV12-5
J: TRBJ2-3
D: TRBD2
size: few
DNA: TGTGCTAGTGGTTTGGGGCTAGCGGGAGGTGTAGATACGCAGTATTTT
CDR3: CASGLGLAGGVDTQYF

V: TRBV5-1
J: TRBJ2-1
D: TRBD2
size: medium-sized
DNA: TGCGCCAGCAGCTTGGGCGGGAGATCGAATGAGCAGTTCTTC
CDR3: CASSLGGRSNEQFF

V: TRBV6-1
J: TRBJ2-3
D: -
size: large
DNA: TGTGCCAGCAGGATGACAGGCGTTAATACGCAGTATTTT
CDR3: CASRMTGVNTQYF

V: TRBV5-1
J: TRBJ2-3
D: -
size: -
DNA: TGCGCCAGCAAAAGGGGAGATACGCAGTATTTT
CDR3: CASKRGDTQYF

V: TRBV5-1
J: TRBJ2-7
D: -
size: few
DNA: TGCGCCAGCAGCTCGAGACCGACCTCCTACGAGCAGTACTTC
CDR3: CASSSRPTSYEQYF